These T cell receptor beta chains were read from a single sample in a study of blood T cell repertoires in COVID-19. The assay was immunoSEQ multiplex PCR, and TCRdb's table has in-frame clones only and misses some. The sample carries around 320,000 clones, roughly 88% recorded once. Sequencing input: peripheral blood. Receptor source: a woman in her 30s who had recovered from COVID-19. Each CDR3 is given with its conserved first and last residue. D genes are given only for firm matches. Where a row states a size, it is once, few, many or the class of an expanded clone; other rows omit it.

CDR3 length: 16; V gene: TRBV6-1; J gene: TRBJ1-1; clone size: -; D gene: TRBD1; CDR3 DNA: TGTGCCAGCAGTGAAGTTACAGGGGGTGGAATCGCTGAAGCTTTCTTT; CDR3 protein: CASSEVTGGGIAEAFF
CDR3 length: 16; V gene: TRBV7-6; J gene: TRBJ2-7; clone size: -; D gene: TRBD2; CDR3 DNA: TGTGCCAGCAGCTTAGCTCAAGGACTAGCGGGGGAAGAGCAGTACTTC; CDR3 protein: CASSLAQGLAGEEQYF
CDR3 length: 12; V gene: TRBV5-1; J gene: TRBJ2-3; clone size: once; D gene: -; CDR3 DNA: TGCGCCAGCGGGCCGGACACAGATACGCAGTATTTT; CDR3 protein: CASGPDTDTQYF
CDR3 length: 15; V gene: TRBV1; J gene: TRBJ2-5; clone size: -; D gene: -; CDR3 DNA: TGCACCAGCACCTCCCGGGGGAGGGGACAAGAGACCCAGTACTTC; CDR3 protein: CTSTSRGRGQETQYF
CDR3 length: 21; V gene: TRBV2; J gene: TRBJ1-5; clone size: once; D gene: TRBD1; CDR3 DNA: TGTGCCAGCAGGAACCTAAAAGCTTCTAATAGGGGACAGGTTTACAATCAGCCCCAGCATTTT; CDR3 protein: CASRNLKASNRGQVYNQPQHF
CDR3 length: 15; V gene: TRBV9; J gene: TRBJ2-1; clone size: -; D gene: -; CDR3 DNA: TGTGCCAGCAGCGTGCGTGTAAGCTCCTACAATGAGCAGTTCTTC; CDR3 protein: CASSVRVSSYNEQFF
CDR3 length: 15; V gene: TRBV5-4; J gene: TRBJ1-5; clone size: once; D gene: -; CDR3 DNA: TGTGCCAGCAGCTTGGGGCAGGGGCCCAACCAGCCCCAGCATTTT; CDR3 protein: CASSLGQGPNQPQHF
CDR3 length: 14; V gene: TRBV20-1; J gene: TRBJ2-2; clone size: -; D gene: -; CDR3 DNA: TGCAGTGCTAGTGACGGGGAATACACCGGGGAGCTGTTTTTT; CDR3 protein: CSASDGEYTGELFF
CDR3 length: 12; V gene: TRBV5-6; J gene: TRBJ1-2; clone size: once; D gene: -; CDR3 DNA: TGTGCCAGTACCGTAAAGGGGTATGGCTACACCTTC; CDR3 protein: CASTVKGYGYTF
CDR3 length: 14; V gene: TRBV27; J gene: TRBJ2-2; clone size: -; D gene: TRBD2; CDR3 DNA: TGTGCCAGCATGCTAGCGGGGTTGACCGGGGAGCTGTTTTTT; CDR3 protein: CASMLAGLTGELFF
CDR3 length: 12; V gene: TRBV2; J gene: TRBJ1-1; clone size: few; D gene: -; CDR3 DNA: TGTGCCAGCAGTGAAATGACAGGAGAAGCTTTCTTT; CDR3 protein: CASSEMTGEAFF
CDR3 length: 11; V gene: TRBV12-3/TRBV12-4; J gene: TRBJ1-1; clone size: -; D gene: -; CDR3 DNA: TGTGCCAGCTTAAAAAACACTGAAGCTTTCTTT; CDR3 protein: CASLKNTEAFF
CDR3 length: 13; V gene: TRBV29-1; J gene: TRBJ2-1; clone size: -; D gene: TRBD2; CDR3 DNA: TGCAGCGTTGTTGCGGGGGGCAAAAATGAGCAGTTCTTC; CDR3 protein: CSVVAGGKNEQFF
CDR3 length: 13; V gene: TRBV11-3; J gene: TRBJ2-7; clone size: -; D gene: -; CDR3 DNA: TGTGCCAGCAGGCGAACAGGGTCATACGAGCAGTACTTC; CDR3 protein: CASRRTGSYEQYF
CDR3 length: 12; V gene: TRBV12-3/TRBV12-4; J gene: TRBJ1-5; clone size: -; D gene: -; CDR3 DNA: TGTGCCAGCAGCCTCAGGGGTCAGCCCCAGCATTTT; CDR3 protein: CASSLRGQPQHF
CDR3 length: 13; V gene: TRBV5-1; J gene: TRBJ1-1; clone size: -; D gene: TRBD1; CDR3 DNA: TGCGCCAGCAGCCTAGGACAGGGGGTGGGAGCTTTCTTT; CDR3 protein: CASSLGQGVGAFF
CDR3 length: 13; V gene: TRBV3-1/TRBV3-2; J gene: TRBJ1-1; clone size: -; D gene: -; CDR3 DNA: TGTGCCAGCAGCCTAACGAGGAGCACTGAAGCTTTCTTT; CDR3 protein: CASSLTRSTEAFF
CDR3 length: 15; V gene: TRBV5-8; J gene: TRBJ1-4; clone size: -; D gene: -; CDR3 DNA: TGTGCCAGCAGCTTACGGGGGGGGGCTGGCGAAAAACTGTTTTTT; CDR3 protein: CASSLRGGAGEKLFF
CDR3 length: 13; V gene: TRBV19; J gene: TRBJ2-3; clone size: -; D gene: -; CDR3 DNA: TGTGCCAGTAGTATATCAGGGGCAGATACGCAGTATTTT; CDR3 protein: CASSISGADTQYF
CDR3 length: 16; V gene: TRBV15; J gene: TRBJ2-5; clone size: -; D gene: -; CDR3 DNA: TGTGCCACCAGCCTAGGGAATCAGGGTGCCCAAGAGACCCAGTACTTC; CDR3 protein: CATSLGNQGAQETQYF
CDR3 length: 14; V gene: TRBV27; J gene: TRBJ2-7; clone size: -; D gene: -; CDR3 DNA: TGTGCCAGCAGTTCCGGACTAAACCCCCACGAGCAGTACTTC; CDR3 protein: CASSSGLNPHEQYF
CDR3 length: 13; V gene: TRBV11-1; J gene: TRBJ1-6; clone size: -; D gene: -; CDR3 DNA: TGTGCCAGCAGCACCCCTAATAATTCACCCCTCCACTTT; CDR3 protein: CASSTPNNSPLHF
CDR3 length: 15; V gene: TRBV18; J gene: TRBJ1-1; clone size: -; D gene: -; CDR3 DNA: TGTGCCAGCTCACCCGGAAAAGGGGGGAACACTGAAGCTTTCTTT; CDR3 protein: CASSPGKGGNTEAFF
CDR3 length: 14; V gene: TRBV7-2; J gene: TRBJ2-5; clone size: once; D gene: -; CDR3 DNA: TGTGCCAGCAGCTTAGAGGCCAGCGGGGAGACCCAGTACTTC; CDR3 protein: CASSLEASGETQYF
CDR3 length: 17; V gene: TRBV13; J gene: TRBJ2-3; clone size: -; D gene: TRBD2; CDR3 DNA: TGTGCCAGCAGCGACCCGCTCTCTAGCGGGGGACGTGATACGCAGTATTTT; CDR3 protein: CASSDPLSSGGRDTQYF
CDR3 length: 15; V gene: TRBV6-6; J gene: TRBJ1-1; clone size: -; D gene: -; CDR3 DNA: TGTGCCAGCAGTTGGCGTGTAGGGGTGAACACTGAAGCTTTCTTT; CDR3 protein: CASSWRVGVNTEAFF
CDR3 length: 14; V gene: TRBV5-1; J gene: TRBJ1-1; clone size: few; D gene: -; CDR3 DNA: TGCGCCAGCAGCTTGGACAGGGCGAACACTGAAGCTTTCTTT; CDR3 protein: CASSLDRANTEAFF
CDR3 length: 17; V gene: TRBV18; J gene: TRBJ2-3; clone size: -; D gene: TRBD2; CDR3 DNA: TGTGCCAGCTCACCATTATCGCTAGCGGGGAACACAGATACGCAGTATTTT; CDR3 protein: CASSPLSLAGNTDTQYF
CDR3 length: 17; V gene: TRBV7-9; J gene: TRBJ1-1; clone size: -; D gene: -; CDR3 DNA: TGTGCCAGCAGCTACCGCCCGCGCCAGGCGCGGGGCACTGAAGCTTTCTTT; CDR3 protein: CASSYRPRQARGTEAFF
CDR3 length: 17; V gene: TRBV24-1; J gene: TRBJ1-5; clone size: -; D gene: TRBD1; CDR3 DNA: TGTGCCACCAGTGATTCCAGCCGGGACAGTGGGGATCAGCCCCAGCATTTT; CDR3 protein: CATSDSSRDSGDQPQHF
CDR3 length: 20; V gene: TRBV6-6; J gene: TRBJ1-5; clone size: -; D gene: TRBD1; CDR3 DNA: TGTGCCAGCAGCCCCCTGGCCGGGACAGGGGGTGTATATGCCAATCAGCCCCAGCATTTT; CDR3 protein: CASSPLAGTGGVYANQPQHF
CDR3 length: 15; V gene: TRBV7-2; J gene: TRBJ2-4; clone size: -; D gene: -; CDR3 DNA: TGTGCCAGCAGCCAGGGGTACTTAGCCAAAAACATTCAGTACTTC; CDR3 protein: CASSQGYLAKNIQYF
CDR3 length: 15; V gene: TRBV7-9; J gene: TRBJ2-1; clone size: -; D gene: -; CDR3 DNA: TGTGCCAGCAGCTTAGGGACTGGCGGGAACAATGAGCAGTTCTTC; CDR3 protein: CASSLGTGGNNEQFF
CDR3 length: 15; V gene: TRBV28; J gene: TRBJ2-4; clone size: -; D gene: -; CDR3 DNA: TGTGCCAGCAGCCCTTGGCGGGTAGCCAAAAACATTCAGTACTTC; CDR3 protein: CASSPWRVAKNIQYF
CDR3 length: 16; V gene: TRBV6-1; J gene: TRBJ2-4; clone size: -; D gene: TRBD2; CDR3 DNA: TGTGCCAGCAGTGAAGCGATAGCGGGGGGGCGTAACATTCAGTACTTC; CDR3 protein: CASSEAIAGGRNIQYF
CDR3 length: 16; V gene: TRBV7-2; J gene: TRBJ1-6; clone size: -; D gene: -; CDR3 DNA: TGTGCCAGCAGCTTATGGAGACCGGCCTATAATTCACCCCTCCACTTT; CDR3 protein: CASSLWRPAYNSPLHF
CDR3 length: 15; V gene: TRBV2; J gene: TRBJ1-3; clone size: once; D gene: -; CDR3 DNA: TGTGCCAGCAGTGAATCTGGGGGCATTGGAAACACCATATATTTT; CDR3 protein: CASSESGGIGNTIYF
CDR3 length: 14; V gene: TRBV3-1/TRBV3-2; J gene: TRBJ1-2; clone size: -; D gene: -; CDR3 DNA: TGTGCCAGCAGCCAAGGGGGCCAGTACTATGGCTACACCTTC; CDR3 protein: CASSQGGQYYGYTF
CDR3 length: 15; V gene: TRBV5-1; J gene: TRBJ1-2; clone size: -; D gene: -; CDR3 DNA: TGCGCCAGCAGCTTGGCGCCTCAGGGGAGCCATGGCTACACCTTC; CDR3 protein: CASSLAPQGSHGYTF
CDR3 length: 13; V gene: TRBV12-3/TRBV12-4; J gene: TRBJ1-1; clone size: -; D gene: -; CDR3 DNA: TGTGCCAGCATCCTTCAGGGGTTTACTGAAGCTTTCTTT; CDR3 protein: CASILQGFTEAFF
CDR3 length: 17; V gene: TRBV15; J gene: TRBJ2-7; clone size: -; D gene: -; CDR3 DNA: TGTGCCACCAGCAGAGATCGTCCCCCTAGACTAAACTACGAGCAGTACTTC; CDR3 protein: CATSRDRPPRLNYEQYF
CDR3 length: 16; V gene: TRBV15; J gene: TRBJ2-3; clone size: -; D gene: TRBD2; CDR3 DNA: TGTGCCACCAGCAGAGATCTTGGGGGGGGCACAGATACGCAGTATTTT; CDR3 protein: CATSRDLGGGTDTQYF
CDR3 length: 13; V gene: TRBV11-3; J gene: TRBJ1-1; clone size: -; D gene: -; CDR3 DNA: TGTGCCAGCAGCTTATCGGGTTACACTGAAGCTTTCTTT; CDR3 protein: CASSLSGYTEAFF
CDR3 length: 14; V gene: TRBV28; J gene: TRBJ1-1; clone size: once; D gene: -; CDR3 DNA: TGTGCCAGCAGTTTTGCGGGGATGAACACTGAAGCTTTCTTT; CDR3 protein: CASSFAGMNTEAFF
CDR3 length: 18; V gene: TRBV4-1; J gene: TRBJ2-1; clone size: -; D gene: TRBD2; CDR3 DNA: TGCGCCAGCAGCCAAGAGAGTCGGGGGGGAAGCTCCTACAATGAGCAGTTCTTC; CDR3 protein: CASSQESRGGSSYNEQFF
CDR3 length: 13; V gene: TRBV7-3; J gene: TRBJ2-7; clone size: -; D gene: TRBD1; CDR3 DNA: TGTGCCAGCAGCTCGGACAGGGAAGACGAGCAGTACTTC; CDR3 protein: CASSSDREDEQYF
CDR3 length: 14; V gene: TRBV18; J gene: TRBJ2-7; clone size: few; D gene: -; CDR3 DNA: TGTGCCAGCTCACCCACAGCGGCGGCCTACGAGCAGTACTTC; CDR3 protein: CASSPTAAAYEQYF
CDR3 length: 13; V gene: TRBV10-3; J gene: TRBJ2-2; clone size: -; D gene: -; CDR3 DNA: TGTGCCATCATGACCGGAAGCGCCGGGGAGCTGTTTTTT; CDR3 protein: CAIMTGSAGELFF
CDR3 length: 15; V gene: TRBV5-5; J gene: TRBJ2-2; clone size: -; D gene: -; CDR3 DNA: TGTGCCAGCAGCTTGTTAGCAACAAACACCGGGGAGCTGTTTTTT; CDR3 protein: CASSLLATNTGELFF
CDR3 length: 14; V gene: TRBV11-2; J gene: TRBJ2-7; clone size: once; D gene: -; CDR3 DNA: TGTGCCAGCAGCGCCCGCTGGAGCTCCTACGAGCAGTACTTC; CDR3 protein: CASSARWSSYEQYF